The clone carrying this TCR beta chain is a singleton in its sample. The data are from a study of blood T cell repertoires in COVID-19. The method was immunoSEQ multiplex PCR; TCRdb's version includes in-frame clones alone and lacks a portion of them. Of approximately 300,000 clones in the sample, 75% to 90% were seen once. V lost 4 bases and J lost 9; bases outside the gene matches: 17. Germline loops: CDR1 MNHNS, CDR2 SASEGT. The CDR3 is made up of 16 amino acids. The rearrangement links TRBV6-1 to TRBJ1-2; 7 bases are shared with TRBD1. This clonotype was sampled from a man younger than 40 with acute or convalescent COVID-19. Sequencing was carried out using peripheral blood. CDR3 in amino acids: CASSGVDRFGTMSYTF. For the CDR3, the DNA is TGTGCCAGCAGTGGGGTGGACAGGTTCGGTACTATGAGCTACACCTTC.